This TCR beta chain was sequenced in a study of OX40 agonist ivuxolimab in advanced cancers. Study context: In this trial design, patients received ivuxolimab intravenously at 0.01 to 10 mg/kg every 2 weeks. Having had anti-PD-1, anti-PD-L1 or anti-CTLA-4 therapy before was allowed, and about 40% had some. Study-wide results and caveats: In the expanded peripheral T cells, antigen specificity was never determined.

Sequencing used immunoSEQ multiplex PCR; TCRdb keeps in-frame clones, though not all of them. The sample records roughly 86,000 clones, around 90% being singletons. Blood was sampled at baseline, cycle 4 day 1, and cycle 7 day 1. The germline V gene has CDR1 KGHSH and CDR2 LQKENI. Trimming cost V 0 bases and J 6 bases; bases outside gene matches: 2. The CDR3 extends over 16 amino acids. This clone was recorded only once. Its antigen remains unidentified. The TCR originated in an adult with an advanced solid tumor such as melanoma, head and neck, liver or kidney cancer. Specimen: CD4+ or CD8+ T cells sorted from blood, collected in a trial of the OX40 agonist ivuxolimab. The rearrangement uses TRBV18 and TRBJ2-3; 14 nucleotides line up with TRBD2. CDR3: CASSPPTSGGADTQYF. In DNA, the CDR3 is TGTGCCAGCTCACCACCGACTAGCGGGGGGGCCGATACGCAGTATTTT.